Sequencing of this T cell receptor (beta chain) was carried out in a study of T cells in localized non-small cell lung cancer (dated by TCRdb to the early 2020s). General notes on the study: The study analyzed T cell repertoires of hundreds of early-stage NSCLC patients, comparing tumors and uninvolved tumor-adjacent lungs. The cohort consisted of 236 treatment-naive NSCLC patients whose localized lung tumors had been resected. A mean age of around 66 years was recorded for the NSCLC patients, of whom under 150 were male and about a hundred were female.

From cysteine to phenylalanine, the CDR3 is 16 amino acids long. Left in the record is the CDR3 DNA by itself, 48 bases read in frame from the first base. The germline V gene encodes CDR1 SGDLS and CDR2 YYNGEE. Trimmed from V: 0 bases; trimmed from J: 3 bases; junction bases lacking a gene match: 8. At diagnosis, tumor, uninvolved tumor-adjacent lung and peripheral blood were collected and then preserved as a mix of FFPE and fresh-frozen material. For TCR repertoire profiling, the blood samples were analyzed as peripheral blood mononuclear cells. Comment on this clone: No antigen is known for it. Base qualities are not at hand, and no much larger clone is one base apart.

The immunoSEQ Assay was used to sequence TCR beta CDR3 regions from DNA. The original methods were these. To compute T cell density, TCR beta template counts were normalized to usable DNA, which was estimated by amplifying housekeeping genes. Richness was estimated using the preseqR package, with extrapolation to 400,000 templates for PBMC samples and to 120,000 templates for tissue samples. Clonality was calculated as one minus Pielou's evenness. Tissue-enriched TCRs were identified by differential abundance testing using productive amino-acid clonotypes, minimum total count 5 and alpha 0.1. Repertoire overlap between compartments was quantified with the Jaccard Index and Morisita Overlap Index. GLIPH grouped TCR beta CDR3s together with public tetramer-defined viral CDR3s, and a viral motif had to include at least three viral sequences and show V-gene enrichment. The table was pulled from immuneACCESS by TCRdb, which kept in-frame rearrangements only. Such tables lose some clones; where checked, under half of the loss comes from unresolved V genes, and the rest has no known cause. V and J calls and clone size follow that table, whereas D and trimming were derived from the DNA. The sample records roughly 40,000 clones, approximately 86% of which are singletons. The top ten clonotypes cover around 3.8% of the sample.

The paper as a whole reports these results and caveats: A median of around 62 of the top 100 tumor clones turned up in the paired uninvolved adjacent lung, and roughly 30 of those clones also ranked among the top 100 of that same adjacent lung. Since the design was exploratory, TCR variables were selected using unadjusted p-values with no false-discovery rate correction. Uninvolved tumor-adjacent lung showed the highest T cell clonality, higher than tumor, which suggests more focused antigenic responses in the uninvolved tumor-adjacent lung. Higher T cell density in blood was associated with longer overall survival, whereas higher clonality in adjacent lung was associated with shorter survival. Because multi-region tumor sequencing was not performed, intratumor heterogeneity could not be ruled out.

The receptor was derived from a man aged 18-55 years with stage I lung adenocarcinoma. The sample was peripheral blood, taken before any cancer treatment. The chain couples TRBV9 to TRBJ1-2; 7 central bases correspond to TRBD1. The nucleotide sequence is TGTGCCAGCAGCGTAGGGGGGGAGGGGGCGTACTATGGCTACACCTTC. Translated, this gives CASSVGGEGAYYGYTF.